The rows below give T cell receptor beta chains drawn from one sample of a study of human T cells and chemical hapten exposure. TCRdb ran MiXCR on the RACE reads and lists one entry per CDR3 protein. The sample has 70,000 to 80,000 distinct CDR3 sequences; more than 30% are singletons. The material was whole blood, obtained in connection with sensitization to the hapten diphenylcyclopropenone (DPC). All receptors derive from a man aged 40-49 years with alopecia areata. Some clones in this sample may be carry-over from other donors' samples. The CDR3 runs from the conserved cysteine through the conserved F or W. Each record gives: V gene, J gene, D gene, clone size, CDR3 protein, CDR3 DNA. D genes are given only for firm matches. Clone size is stated in some rows and not others, as once, few, many or a class when expanded.

TRBV28	TRBJ2-5	TRBD1	few	CASSLGQQETQYF	TGTGCCAGCAGCTTGGGACAGCAAGAGACCCAGTACTTC
TRBV20-1	TRBJ1-5	TRBD1	.	CSAQPRTGGRQPQHF	TGCAGTGCTCAGCCACGGACAGGGGGAAGACAGCCCCAGCATTTT
TRBV6-6	TRBJ2-2	TRBD2	.	CASSYGWGLAGTNTGELFF	TGTGCCAGCAGTTACGGGTGGGGCTTAGCGGGAACGAACACCGGGGAGCTGTTTTTT
TRBV6-6	TRBJ1-2	TRBD1	few	CASSSPTGVSDYGYTF	TGTGCCAGCAGTTCCCCGACAGGGGTGTCGGACTATGGCTACACCTTC
TRBV7-2	TRBJ2-7	.	few	CASSLGRGRGDGGYEQYF	TGTGCCAGCAGCTTAGGGAGGGGGCGAGGGGACGGGGGCTACGAGCAGTACTTC
TRBV10-3	TRBJ1-6	TRBD1	.	CAISETGQGAKNSPLHF	TGTGCCATCAGTGAGACCGGACAGGGCGCAAAGAATTCACCCCTCCACTTT
TRBV12-3/TRBV12-4	TRBJ2-4	TRBD2	.	CASSVIAGGPSNIQYF	TGTGCCAGCAGTGTAATAGCGGGAGGGCCTAGCAACATTCAGTACTTC
TRBV6-5	TRBJ2-5	.	.	CASSYWDGTQETQYF	TGTGCCAGCAGTTACTGGGACGGAACCCAAGAGACCCAGTACTTC
TRBV28	TRBJ1-5	.	.	CASSLHISDRNQPQHF	TGTGCCAGCAGTTTACATATTTCAGACAGAAACCAGCCCCAGCATTTT
TRBV7-9	TRBJ2-3	.	.	CASSDLGTDTQYF	TGTGCCAGCAGCGATCTGGGCACAGATACGCAGTATTTT
TRBV5-6	TRBJ2-7	.	.	CASSPPGTPYEQYF	TGTGCCAGCAGCCCCCCCGGGACCCCCTACGAGCAGTACTTC